The 22 T cell receptor beta chains in this list originate from one sample, sequenced in a study of T cell repertoires in cytomegalovirus infection. No antigens are known for them. TCRdb ran MiXCR on the reads and lists one entry per CDR3 protein. This table has 140,000 to 150,000 distinct CDR3 sequences, about 32% appearing once. The sample in question was CD8+ T cells from cultured PBMCs, obtained from culture after CMV antigen stimulation. The receptors derive from a human donor in good health (CMV status not recorded). Some clones in this sample may be carry-over from other donors' samples.

The V call is TRBV19, the J call TRBJ2-7; 8 bases map to TRBD2. The CDR3 sequence is 16 residues long. Germline loops: CDR1 LNHDA, CDR2 SQIVND (reference sequence). Trimming removed 5 bases from V and 3 bases from J; junction bases left unmatched: 12. The CDR3 sequence: CASSAWGGLARYEQYF. The CDR3 region has the DNA TGTGCCAGTAGTGCATGGGGAGGACTAGCCCGCTACGAGCAGTACTTC.

This clonotype was detected once. This rearrangement joins TRBV6-1 to TRBJ2-5; 13 positions agree with TRBD2. V gave up 7 bases and J gave up 5 bases; unmatched junction bases: 10. The CDR3 covers 16 residues. The germline V gene encodes CDR1 MNHNS and CDR2 SASEGT. CDR3 region: CASKRLAGGRVETQYF. CDR3 nucleotide sequence: TGTGCCAGCAAGCGACTAGCGGGGGGCCGAGTCGAGACCCAGTACTTC.

This chain connects TRBV5-1 to TRBJ2-1; D uncertain. Looked up from germline, CDR1 is SGHRS and CDR2 is YFSETQ. The CDR3 has 11 residues. Trimming pared 6 bases from V and 7 bases from J, leaving 8 bases between. The CDR3 nucleotides are TGCGCCAGCAACCACGCAAATGAGCAGTTCTTC. Residues: CASNHANEQFF.

The chain couples TRBV7-6 to TRBJ2-5, with D possibly matching TRBD2 (6 bases). With 6 bases removed from V and 3 bases from J, the gap between germline ends came to 11 bases. In germline, CDR1 is SGHVS, CDR2 FNYEAQ. The CDR3 is 13 amino acids. CDR3 DNA: TGTGCCAGCAGGGACGGGACTGAAGAGACCCAGTACTTC. Translating gives CASRDGTEETQYF. Supplemented by reference TRBV7-6 and TRBJ2-5, the full variable domain reads GAGVSQSPRYKVTKRGQDVALRCDPISGHVSLYWYRQALGQGPEFLTYFNYEAQQDKSGLPNDRFSAERPEGSISTLTIQRTEQRDSAMYRCASRDGTEETQYFGPGTRLLVL.

This sequence joins TRBV4-1 and TRBJ1-1, with D uncertain. V dropped 3 bases and J dropped 1 base, with 9 bases sitting between them. Germline V gives CDR1 MGHRA, CDR2 YSYEKL. The CDR3 contains 14 residues. The CDR3 spells CASSHLYGNTEAFF. The CDR3 DNA reads as TGCGCCAGCAGCCACCTGTACGGGAACACTGAAGCTTTCTTT.

This clonotype appeared a few times. The chain employs TRBV4-1 and TRBJ2-7; the match to TRBD1 covers 11 bases. The CDR3 runs to 16 residues. The germline V gene has CDR1 MGHRA and CDR2 YSYEKL. After removal of 1 base from V and 2 bases from J, the junction contained 4 bases not matched to a gene. The CDR3 DNA is TGCGCCAGCAGCCAAGGGGGGGGACAGGGGGCCTACGAGCAGTACTTC. It yields the protein CASSQGGGQGAYEQYF.

This clonotype has only a few counts. The CDR3 sequence is CASSPTLRQGGEQYF. CDR3 nucleotides: TGTGCCAGCAGCCCGACCTTGCGACAGGGTGGCGAGCAGTACTTC. The V gene is TRBV7-9, the J gene TRBJ2-7, with 7 bases fitting TRBD1. Trimming at V came to 5 bases and at J to 6 bases, leaving 13 bases not matched to a gene. This CDR3 is built from 15 residues. CDR1 and CDR2 (germline): SEHNR, FQNEAQ (reference sequence).

The chain joins TRBV19 to TRBJ1-2, with 9 bases that match TRBD1. V shed 7 bases and J 8 bases; nucleotides not matched to a gene: 14. The CDR3 has 15 amino acids. Germline V lookup: CDR1 LNHDA, CDR2 SQIVND (reference sequence). CDR3 sequence (DNA): TGTGCCAGTACCGAAGAAGGACAGGGGATGTACGGCTACACCTTC. It codes for CASTEEGQGMYGYTF.

Comments on this clonotype: Germline and junction disagree at one end, which may indicate a read error. This rearrangement joins TRBV28 to TRBJ1-4, with 7 bases aligning to TRBD1. The CDR3 has 15 amino acids. Germline V CDR1 and CDR2: MDHEN, SYDVKM. The CDR3 nucleotides are TGTGCCAGCAGTTCCGACAGGGCCATTGGGGAAAAACCGTTTTTT. Translating it yields CASSSDRAIGEKPFF.

This sequence joins TRBV19 and TRBJ1-5; D is possibly TRBD1 (6 bases). CDR3 size: 15 residues. V was cut by 5 bases and J by 1 base, with 12 bases left in between. The germline CDR1 and CDR2 sequences are LNHDA and SQIVND (reference sequence). In DNA, the CDR3 is TGTGCCAGTAGTGTCGGGACACTGAGCAATCAGCCCCAGCATTTT. Translating it yields CASSVGTLSNQPQHF.

This clonotype occurred a few times. This chain joins TRBV19 and TRBJ1-5; 8 bases are a match to TRBD1. CDR3 length: 13 residues. Losses at the gene ends were 4 bases for V and 4 bases for J; bases not matched to a gene: 0. Germline assignment: CDR1 LNHDA and CDR2 SQIVND (reference sequence). The CDR3 region has the DNA TGTGCCAGTAGTAGACAGGGGAATCAGCCCCAGCATTTT. This sequence encodes CASSRQGNQPQHF.

This chain uses TRBV6-2 or TRBV6-3 with TRBJ1-1; no reliable D call. The CDR3 is 15 residues long. CDR1 is MNHEY and CDR2 is SVGEGT in the germline V gene. V lost 4 bases, J lost 0 bases, and 12 bases lay in between. The CDR3 nucleotides read TGTGCCAGCAGTTTCCGTGTAGGAGTGAACACTGAAGCTTTCTTT. Translated, it gives CASSFRVGVNTEAFF.

This chain uses TRBV2 with TRBJ1-2; 8 bases fit TRBD1. V lost 7 bases to trimming and J lost 8 bases; unmatched junction nucleotides: 9. The CDR3 loop spans 13 amino acids. CDR1 is SNHLY, CDR2 FYNNEI, per germline. CDR3 in DNA: TGTGCCAGCACCTTATCGGACAGGGAAGGCTACACCTTC. Translated: CASTLSDREGYTF.

This clonotype was seen a single time. The CDR3 nucleotides read TGCAGTGCTAGAGATAGCCCGGACTTCGGGGAGACCCAGTACTTC. Amino acid sequence: CSARDSPDFGETQYF. V usage is TRBV20-1 and J usage is TRBJ2-5, with a possible D match to TRBD2 (5 bases). CDR3 length: 15 amino acids. With 0 bases removed from V and 5 bases from J, the gap between germline ends came to 16 bases. Germline V gene data show CDR1 as DFQATT and CDR2 as SNEGSKA (reference sequence).

This clonotype showed up just once. This chain links TRBV6-1 with TRBJ1-6; 8 nucleotides line up with TRBD1. The junction had 6 bases not matched to a gene; V was cut back by 6 bases and J by 5 bases. The CDR3 is 15 amino acids. CDR1 is MNHNS and CDR2 is SASEGT in the germline V gene. The CDR3 DNA sequence: TGTGCCAGCAGCGCCGACAGGGGAAATAATTCACCCCTCCACTTT. It translates to CASSADRGNNSPLHF.

The J gene is TRBJ2-6, the V gene TRBV6-8; D gene uncertain. V shed 5 bases and J shed 2 bases, with 4 bases lying between them. The CDR3 is made up of 13 amino acids. The germline V gene has CDR1 MNHGY and CDR2 SAAAGT. The DNA of the CDR3 is TGTGCCAGCAGTCGGACTGGGGCCAACGTCCTGACTTTC. The encoded protein is CASSRTGANVLTF.

J is TRBJ1-1 and V is TRBV5-1; D is unclear. V gave up 3 bases and J gave up 6 bases, with 12 bases separating them. The CDR3 is made up of 13 amino acids. Germline loops: CDR1 SGHRS, CDR2 YFSETQ. The CDR3 DNA is TGCGCCAGCAGCTGGGAGGGCTACGCTGAAGCTTTCTTT. This encodes CASSWEGYAEAFF. The whole variable domain, filled in from reference TRBV5-1 and TRBJ1-1, reads KAGVTQTPRYLIKTRGQQVTLSCSPISGHRSVSWYQQTPGQGLQFLFEYFSETQRNKGNFPGRFSGRQFSNSRSEMNVSTLELGDSALYLCASSWEGYAEAFFGQGTRLTVV.

This clonotype has just a few counts. CDR3 DNA: TGCAGTGCTAGAGATGGCGGGACTACCACAGATACGCAGTATTTT. Amino acids: CSARDGGTTTDTQYF. This chain joins TRBV20-1 and TRBJ2-3; 7 positions agree with TRBD2. Looked up from germline, CDR1 is DFQATT and CDR2 is SNEGSKA (reference sequence). There are 15 residues in the CDR3. V was pared by 0 bases and J by 2 bases, with 5 bases of the junction left unmatched.

The V gene is TRBV27, the J gene TRBJ2-2, with TRBD1 matching over 9 bases. CDR1 is MNHEY, CDR2 SMNVEV, per germline (reference sequence). The CDR3 consists of 15 residues. Losses at the gene ends were 7 bases for V and 3 bases for J; bases not matched to a gene: 6. CDR3 in amino acids: CASTTGQGYTGELFF. CDR3 in DNA: TGTGCCAGCACCACGGGACAGGGTTACACCGGGGAGCTGTTTTTT.

This chain connects TRBV4-1 to TRBJ2-1; TRBD1 agrees at 8 bases. Germline V gives CDR1 MGHRA, CDR2 YSYEKL. This CDR3 contains 14 residues. V lost 3 bases and J lost 7; bases outside the gene matches: 5. Here the CDR3 reads CASSQGTGRNEQFF. The CDR3, as DNA: TGCGCCAGCAGCCAGGGGACAGGAAGGAATGAGCAGTTCTTC.

The gene calls are TRBV7-6 and TRBJ2-1; TRBD2 matches 13 bases. CDR1 is SGHVS, CDR2 FNYEAQ, per germline. This CDR3 contains 17 residues. V gave up 7 bases and J gave up 4 bases; unmatched junction bases: 10. The CDR3 reads CASTPGLAGALYNEQFF. CDR3 coding DNA: TGTGCCAGCACCCCTGGACTAGCGGGGGCCCTATACAATGAGCAGTTCTTC.

V and J are TRBV7-2 and TRBJ1-5; the D gene is possibly TRBD1 (6 bases). The CDR3 consists of 12 residues. Germline V CDR1 and CDR2: SGHTA, FQGNSA. Trimming cost V 8 bases and J 7 bases, with 12 bases left between them. The CDR3 DNA sequence: TGTGCCAGCTCGGGACAAGGACAGCCCCAGCATTTT. It yields the protein CASSGQGQPQHF.